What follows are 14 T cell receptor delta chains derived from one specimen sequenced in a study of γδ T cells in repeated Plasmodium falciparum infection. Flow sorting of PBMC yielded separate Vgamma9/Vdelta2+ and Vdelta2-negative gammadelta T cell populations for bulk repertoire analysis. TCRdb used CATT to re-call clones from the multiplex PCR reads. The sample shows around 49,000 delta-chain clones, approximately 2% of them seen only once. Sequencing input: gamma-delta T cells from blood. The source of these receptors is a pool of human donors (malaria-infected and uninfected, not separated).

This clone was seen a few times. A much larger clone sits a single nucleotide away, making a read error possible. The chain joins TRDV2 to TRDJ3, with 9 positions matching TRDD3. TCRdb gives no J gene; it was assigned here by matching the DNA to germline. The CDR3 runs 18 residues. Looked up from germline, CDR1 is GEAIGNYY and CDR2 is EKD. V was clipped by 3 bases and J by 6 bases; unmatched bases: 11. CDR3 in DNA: TGTGCCTGTGACCCCGTCGGGGGATACAATGAGGACACCCGACAGATGTTTTTC. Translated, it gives CACDPVGGYNEDTRQMFF.

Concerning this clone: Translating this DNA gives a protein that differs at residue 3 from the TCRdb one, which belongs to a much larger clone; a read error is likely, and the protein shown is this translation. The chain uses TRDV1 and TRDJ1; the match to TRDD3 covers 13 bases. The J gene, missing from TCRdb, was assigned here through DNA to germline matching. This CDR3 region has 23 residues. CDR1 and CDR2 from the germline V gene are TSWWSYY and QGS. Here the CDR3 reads CAPGDPTPSRTGGYAGYTDKLIF. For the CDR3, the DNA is TGTGCTCCTGGGGACCCGACCCCATCCCGTACTGGGGGATACGCGGGGTACACCGATAAACTCATCTTT.

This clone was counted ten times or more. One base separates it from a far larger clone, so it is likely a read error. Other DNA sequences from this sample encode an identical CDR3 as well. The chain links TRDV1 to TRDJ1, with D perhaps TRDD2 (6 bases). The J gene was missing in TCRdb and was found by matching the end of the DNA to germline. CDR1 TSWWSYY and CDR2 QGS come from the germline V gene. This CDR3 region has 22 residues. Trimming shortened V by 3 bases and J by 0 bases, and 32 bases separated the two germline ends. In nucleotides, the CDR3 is TGTGCTCTTGGGGACGCCCCTTCTTCCTTAATCCATCTGATCCAGTACACCGATAAACTCATCTTT. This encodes CALGDAPSSLIHLIQYTDKLIF.

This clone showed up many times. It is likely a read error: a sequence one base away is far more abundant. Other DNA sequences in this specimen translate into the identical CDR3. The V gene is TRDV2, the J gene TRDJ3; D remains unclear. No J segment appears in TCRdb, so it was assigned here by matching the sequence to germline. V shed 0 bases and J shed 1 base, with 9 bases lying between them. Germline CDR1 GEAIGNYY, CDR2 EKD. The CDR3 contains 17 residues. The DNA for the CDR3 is TGTGCCTGTGACACCTTAGACGGTTCCTGGGACACCCGACAGATGTTTTTC. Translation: CACDTLDGSWDTRQMFF.

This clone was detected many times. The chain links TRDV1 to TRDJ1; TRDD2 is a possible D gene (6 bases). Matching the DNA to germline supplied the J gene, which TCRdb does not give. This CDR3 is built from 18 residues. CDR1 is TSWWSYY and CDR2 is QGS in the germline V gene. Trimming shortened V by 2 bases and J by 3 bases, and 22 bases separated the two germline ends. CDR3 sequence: CALGELVLPVAGPDKLIF. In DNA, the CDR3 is TGTGCTCTTGGGGAATTAGTCCTACCCGTTGCGGGACCCGATAAACTCATCTTT.

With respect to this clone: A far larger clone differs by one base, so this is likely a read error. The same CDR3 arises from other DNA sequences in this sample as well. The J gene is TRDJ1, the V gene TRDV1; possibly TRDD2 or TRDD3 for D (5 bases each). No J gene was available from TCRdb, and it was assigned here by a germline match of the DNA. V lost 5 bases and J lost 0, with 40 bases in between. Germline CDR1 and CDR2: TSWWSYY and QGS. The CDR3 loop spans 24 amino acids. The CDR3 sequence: CALGKDNFYPLFKTQPFYTDKLIF. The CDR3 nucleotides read TGTGCTCTTGGGAAGGATAACTTCTATCCCCTATTCAAGACCCAACCCTTCTACACCGATAAACTCATCTTT.

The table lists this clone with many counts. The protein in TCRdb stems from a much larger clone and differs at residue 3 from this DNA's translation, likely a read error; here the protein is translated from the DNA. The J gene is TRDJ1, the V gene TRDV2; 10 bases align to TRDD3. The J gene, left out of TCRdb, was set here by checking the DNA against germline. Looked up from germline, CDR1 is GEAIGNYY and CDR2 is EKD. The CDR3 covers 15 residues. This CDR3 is CARDTRVLGDDKLIF. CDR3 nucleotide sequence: TGTGCCCGTGACACGAGAGTACTGGGGGATGACAAACTCATCTTT.

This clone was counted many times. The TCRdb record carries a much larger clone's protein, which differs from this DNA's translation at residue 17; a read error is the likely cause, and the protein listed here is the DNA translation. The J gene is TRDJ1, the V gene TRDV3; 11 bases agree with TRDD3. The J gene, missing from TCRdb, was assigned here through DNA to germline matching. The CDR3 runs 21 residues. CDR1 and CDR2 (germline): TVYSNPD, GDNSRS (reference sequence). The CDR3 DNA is TGTGCCTTTACCTACCCCTCCTACTGGGGGATAGCATCCTTGTACACCGGTAAACTCATCTTT. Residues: CAFTYPSYWGIASLYTGKLIF.

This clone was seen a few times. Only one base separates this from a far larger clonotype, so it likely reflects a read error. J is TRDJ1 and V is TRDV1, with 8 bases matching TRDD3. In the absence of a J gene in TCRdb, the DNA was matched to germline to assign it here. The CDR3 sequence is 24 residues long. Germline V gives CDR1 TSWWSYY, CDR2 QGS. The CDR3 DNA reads TGTGCCCTTGGGGAACTCCGATCCTACGACGCCGTACTGGGGGCTATTCCTTTCACCGATAAACTCATCTTT. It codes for CALGELRSYDAVLGAIPFTDKLIF.

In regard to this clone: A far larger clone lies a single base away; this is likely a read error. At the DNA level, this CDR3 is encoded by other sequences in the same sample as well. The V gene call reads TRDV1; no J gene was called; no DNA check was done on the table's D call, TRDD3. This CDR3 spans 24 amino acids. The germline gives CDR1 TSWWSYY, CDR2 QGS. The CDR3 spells CALGVDFLRGYWGIHREWPRPLIF. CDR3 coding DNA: TGTGCTCTTGGGGTCGACTTCCTCCGGGGATACTGGGGGATACACCGAGAATGGCCCAGACCACTGATCTTT.

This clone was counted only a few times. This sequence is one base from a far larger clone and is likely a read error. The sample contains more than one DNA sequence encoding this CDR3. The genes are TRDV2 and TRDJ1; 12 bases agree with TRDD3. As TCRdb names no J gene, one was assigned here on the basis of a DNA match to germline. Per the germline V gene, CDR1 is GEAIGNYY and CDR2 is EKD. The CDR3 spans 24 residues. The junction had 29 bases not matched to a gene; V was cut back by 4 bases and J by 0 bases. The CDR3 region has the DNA TGTGCCTGTGATACTCTTCCTGGGGGATACGCGGATGCACAACCCAAATTGTACACCGATAAACTCATCTTT. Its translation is CACDTLPGGYADAQPKLYTDKLIF.

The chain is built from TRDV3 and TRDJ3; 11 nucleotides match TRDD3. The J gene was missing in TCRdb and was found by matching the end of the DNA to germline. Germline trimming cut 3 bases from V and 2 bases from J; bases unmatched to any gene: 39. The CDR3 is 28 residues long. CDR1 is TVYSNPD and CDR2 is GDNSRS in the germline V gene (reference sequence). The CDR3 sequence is CAFPVPSYPRSANYWGIVGAWDTRQMFF. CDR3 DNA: TGTGCCTTCCCCGTGCCTTCCTACCCCAGATCCGCCAATTACTGGGGGATAGTCGGGGCCTGGGACACCCGACAGATGTTTTTC.

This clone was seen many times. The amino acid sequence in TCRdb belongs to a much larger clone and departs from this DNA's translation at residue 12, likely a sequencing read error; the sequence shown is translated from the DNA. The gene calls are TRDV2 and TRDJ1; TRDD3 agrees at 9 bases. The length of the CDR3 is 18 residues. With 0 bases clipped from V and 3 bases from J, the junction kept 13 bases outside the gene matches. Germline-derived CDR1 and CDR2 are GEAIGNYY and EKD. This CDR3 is CACDTGSLLGEPPDKLIF. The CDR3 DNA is TGTGCCTGTGACACCGGTTCCTTACTGGGGGAGCCCCCCGATAAACTCATCTTT.

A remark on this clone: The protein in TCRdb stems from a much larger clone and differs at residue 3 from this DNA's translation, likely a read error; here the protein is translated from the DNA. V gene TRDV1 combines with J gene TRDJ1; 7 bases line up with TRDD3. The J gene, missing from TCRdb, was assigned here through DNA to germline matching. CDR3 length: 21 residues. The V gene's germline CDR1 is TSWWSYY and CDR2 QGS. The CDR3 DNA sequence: TGTGCTCCTGGGGAACCGCACCTACAGGTCCTGGGGGCCCCGTACACCGATAAACTCATCTTT. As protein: CAPGEPHLQVLGAPYTDKLIF.